What follows are 8 T cell receptor beta chains derived from one specimen sequenced in a study of blood T cell repertoires in COVID-19. Libraries were prepared by immunoSEQ multiplex PCR; TCRdb keeps only in-frame clonotypes and omits some of them. This sample has under 250,000 clones, with about nine tenths found just once. The source material was PBMCs or T cells enriched from blood (not recorded which). These receptors originate from a man between 35 and 55 years old who had recovered from COVID-19.

This rearrangement joins TRBV9 to TRBJ1-2; D call uncertain. The CDR3 consists of 14 residues. Trimming took off 4 bases at V and 2 bases at J, with 12 bases between the two ends. Germline V lookup: CDR1 SGDLS, CDR2 YYNGEE. The chain's CDR3 is CASSPQTTNYGYTF. The CDR3 DNA is TGTGCCAGCAGCCCCCAAACAACGAACTATGGCTACACCTTC.

The rearrangement joins TRBV7-9 to TRBJ2-7; D is possibly TRBD2 (6 bases). The CDR3 spans 15 residues. The germline V gene has CDR1 SEHNR and CDR2 FQNEAQ (reference sequence). Trimming shortened V by 5 bases and J by 1 base, and 15 bases separated the two germline ends. This chain's CDR3 is CASSHWEATSYEQYF. The DNA of the CDR3 is TGTGCCAGCAGCCATTGGGAGGCCACATCCTACGAGCAGTACTTC.

The sample holds one count of this clone. The rearrangement joins TRBV3-1 (or the pseudogene TRBV3-2) to TRBJ2-1; D is perhaps TRBD1 (6 bases). From germline, CDR1 is LGHDT and CDR2 YNNKEL (reference sequence). This CDR3 has 14 amino acids. Trimming shortened V by 4 bases and J by 9 bases, and 16 bases separated the two germline ends. The CDR3: CASSPPEVGGEQFF. CDR3 in DNA: TGTGCCAGCAGCCCACCCGAAGTAGGGGGTGAGCAGTTCTTC.

The genes are TRBV14 and TRBJ1-1; 8 bases are a match to TRBD1. V dropped 4 bases and J dropped 4; count of bases not matched to a gene: 5. The CDR3 sequence is 14 residues long. Germline CDR1 SGHDN, CDR2 FVKESK. CDR3 sequence (DNA): TGTGCCAGCAGCCCCCATGACAGGGGCACTGAAGCTTTCTTT. Translation: CASSPHDRGTEAFF.

This chain joins TRBV11-1 and TRBJ2-1; D uncertain. Per the germline V gene, CDR1 is SGHAT and CDR2 is FQDESV (reference sequence). The CDR3 extends over 15 amino acids. V lost 6 bases, J lost 0 bases, and 12 bases lay in between. The CDR3 reads CASSFGRNSYNEQFF. For the CDR3, the DNA is TGTGCCAGCAGTTTTGGGCGAAACTCCTACAATGAGCAGTTCTTC.

This clone was observed a handful of times. The gene calls are TRBV30 and TRBJ1-2; TRBD1 agrees at 9 bases. Germline V lookup: CDR1 GTSNPN, CDR2 SVGIG (reference sequence). The CDR3 loop spans 13 amino acids. V lost 3 bases to trimming and J lost 8 bases; unmatched junction nucleotides: 7. The CDR3 bases are TGTGCCTGGAGACCGGACAGGGGATGGGGCTACACCTTC. Translation gives CAWRPDRGWGYTF.

The chain has TRBV29-1 and TRBJ1-2, with TRBD1 identical over 9 bases. The germline gives CDR1 SQVTM, CDR2 ANQGSEA. This CDR3 is 13 amino acids long. The trim removed 5 bases at V and 10 bases at J, leaving 11 bases unmatched. CDR3 residues: CSVRAPGQGDYTF. The CDR3 bases are TGCAGCGTTAGGGCTCCGGGACAGGGAGACTACACCTTC.

The genes are TRBV4-1 and TRBJ1-6, with TRBD1 as a possible D gene (6 bases). This CDR3 comprises 18 residues. Trimming stripped 2 bases from V and 5 bases from J, with 19 bases between. Germline lookup yields CDR1 MGHRA and CDR2 YSYEKL. DNA for the CDR3: TGCGCCAGCAGCCAAAAAACACAGGGCTCCATAGATAATTCACCCCTCCACTTT. It is translated as CASSQKTQGSIDNSPLHF.